The 32 T cell receptor beta chains below come from one sample, sequenced in a study of T cells in Graves' hyperthyroidism and ophthalmopathy (dated by TCRdb to about 2019). Libraries came from multiplex PCR. The sequencing machine was an Illumina HiSeq 2000. The TCR beta CDR3 regions were amplified from the RNA transcripts. The first round of RT-PCR for the TCR CDR3 was performed with the HTBI primer set and the Qiagen OneStep RT-PCR kit. The public reads were quality trimmed at Q25 with fastp and then assembled into clones with MiXCR by TCRdb, keeping productive beta chains. Rows matching on CDR3 protein sequence are summarized as one entry with the most common DNA and genes. This sample is represented by fewer than 550,000 distinct CDR3 sequences; approximately 25% of them were singletons. Jointly, the top ten make up over 9% of the sample. Source material: blood. The receptors shown here come from a young woman with Graves' ophthalmopathy.

The sample holds one count of this clonotype. The chain uses TRBV7-8 and TRBJ1-6; weak D call: TRBD1 (6 bases). Germline values: CDR1 SGHVS, CDR2 FQNEAQ. The V and J ends lost 5 bases and 10 bases respectively, with 12 bases between them. The CDR3 loop spans 13 amino acids. CDR3 DNA sequence: TGTGCCAGCAGCCCGGGACACACATCACCCCTCCACTTT. Translated, it gives CASSPGHTSPLHF.

This clonotype was found a few times. The chain has TRBV9 and TRBJ2-5, with TRBD1 matching 8 bases. Germline lookup yields CDR1 SGDLS and CDR2 YYNGEE. The CDR3 length is 14 residues. Trimming cost V 2 bases and J 2 bases; bases outside gene matches: 2. The CDR3 DNA reads as TGTGCCAGCAGCGTGGGGACAGGTCAAGAGACCCAGTACTTC. This encodes CASSVGTGQETQYF.

This clonotype was detected ten times or more. The gene calls are TRBV6-4 and TRBJ2-3; 11 bases agree with TRBD2. CDR3 length equals 15 residues. V was pared by 0 bases and J by 4 bases, with 0 bases of the junction left unmatched. Germline CDR1 reads MRHNA; CDR2 reads SNTAGT. CDR3 nucleotides: TGTGCCAGCAGTGACTCTAGCGGGGGGGCAGATACGCAGTATTTT. This gives the protein CASSDSSGGADTQYF.

In its sample, this clonotype was seen once. This chain uses TRBV6-1 with TRBJ2-7, with 9 bases matching TRBD1. There are 16 residues in the CDR3. Germline CDR1 reads MNHNS; CDR2 reads SASEGT. V was clipped by 6 bases and J by 2 bases; unmatched bases: 11. The CDR3 DNA reads as TGTGCCAGCAGCCTGACCCGGGACAGGGCCCCCTACGAGCAGTACTTC. The encoded protein is CASSLTRDRAPYEQYF.

This chain connects TRBV6-7 to TRBJ2-7; a weak D match, TRBD2 (6 bases). TRBV6-7 counts as an open reading frame of uncertain function. The V end was cut by 9 bases, the J end by 2 bases, with 20 bases between. There are 15 residues in the CDR3. CDR3 DNA sequence: TGTGCCAGGTCAGGGCTGCGGGACCGTACCTACGAGCAGTACTTC. Residues: CARSGLRDRTYEQYF.

This clonotype has just a few counts. V and J are TRBV12-3 or TRBV12-4 and TRBJ2-7, with TRBD2 identical over 13 bases. This CDR3 contains 15 residues. V shed 0 bases and J 6 bases; nucleotides not matched to a gene: 2. This CDR3 is CASSLAGTSGTEQYF. The CDR3 DNA is TGTGCCAGCAGTTTAGCAGGGACTAGCGGGACCGAGCAGTACTTC.

The CDR3 sequence is CASIPTGAAGNTIYF. In DNA, the CDR3 is TGTGCCAGTATTCCAACAGGGGCTGCTGGAAACACCATATATTTT. This sequence joins TRBV19 and TRBJ1-3; TRBD1 aligns across 7 bases. V was clipped by 7 bases and J by 2 bases; unmatched bases: 8. The length of the CDR3 is 15 residues. The germline V gene encodes CDR1 LNHDA and CDR2 SQIVND (reference sequence).

This clonotype was seen more than once but under ten times. The rearrangement joins TRBV28 to TRBJ1-2; D remains ambiguous. CDR1 and CDR2 from the germline V gene are MDHEN and SYDVKM. Trimming took off 2 bases at V and 0 bases at J, with 7 bases between the two ends. The CDR3 runs to 14 residues. Written as DNA, the CDR3 is TGTGCCAGCAGTTTACTTAGCACTAACTATGGCTACACCTTC. It specifies CASSLLSTNYGYTF.

This clonotype was observed at least ten times. This sequence joins TRBV28 and TRBJ2-7; D is unresolved. Germline CDR1 is MDHEN and CDR2 is SYDVKM. The CDR3 loop spans 14 amino acids. V lost 5 bases, J lost 3 bases, and 14 bases lay in between. The CDR3 region is CASSPRKRVYEQYF. In nucleotides, the CDR3 is TGTGCCAGCAGTCCACGCAAAAGGGTCTACGAGCAGTACTTC. Looking up the rest from reference TRBV28 and TRBJ2-7 gives the full variable domain: DVKVTQSSRYLVKRTGEKVFLECVQDMDHENMFWYRQDPGLGLRLIYFSYDVKMKEKGDIPEGYSVSREKKERFSLILESASTNQTSMYLCASSPRKRVYEQYFGPGTRLTVT.

This clonotype was observed a few times. This chain uses TRBV3-1 with TRBJ2-5; D could derive from TRBD1 or TRBD2 (7 bases each). V was trimmed by 4 bases and J by 4 bases, leaving 19 bases between them. The CDR3 has 16 residues. The germline gives CDR1 LGHDT, CDR2 YNNKEL (reference sequence). The DNA of the CDR3 is TGTGCCAGCAGCCCCGGGCCAGGGGGGGCCGGAGAGACCCAGTACTTC. Translating gives CASSPGPGGAGETQYF.

This clonotype was counted many times. The V gene is TRBV10-3, the J gene TRBJ2-2; no clear D gene. Trimming took 4 bases from V and 7 from J, leaving 19 bases between them. In germline, CDR1 is ENHRY, CDR2 SYGVKD. This CDR3 has 16 residues. The CDR3 sequence: CAISVSTVSRGGELFF. The CDR3 DNA sequence: TGTGCCATCAGTGTTTCGACCGTCTCCCGCGGCGGGGAGCTGTTTTTT.

This chain links TRBV2 with TRBJ2-5; the D is unclear. V was cut by 5 bases and J by 9 bases, with 10 bases left in between. The CDR3 sequence is 11 residues long. The V gene's germline CDR1 is SNHLY and CDR2 FYNNEI. The CDR3 DNA sequence: TGTGCCAGCAGTCCCCAGAATTCCCAGTACTTC. Protein sequence: CASSPQNSQYF.

The chain carries TRBV29-1 and TRBJ1-2; D is ambiguous. Germline CDR1 is SQVTM and CDR2 is ANQGSEA. Trimming pared 4 bases from V and 2 bases from J, leaving 11 bases between. CDR3 length: 13 residues. DNA of the CDR3: TGCAGCGTTGTTCACAGCGAAAACTATGGCTACACCTTC. It encodes CSVVHSENYGYTF.

Only a few counts were recorded for this clonotype. V is TRBV6-1 and J is TRBJ1-2, with D hard to call. The germline V and J ends were trimmed by 5 bases and 4 bases, with 14 bases remaining between them. Per the germline V gene, CDR1 is MNHNS and CDR2 is SASEGT. CDR3 length equals 14 residues. For the CDR3, the DNA is TGTGCCAGCAGTCCAATAGCGGTGGGCTATGGCTACACCTTC. This encodes CASSPIAVGYGYTF.

This clonotype was counted ten times or more. V usage is TRBV14 and J usage is TRBJ2-5; no reliable D call. In germline, CDR1 is SGHDN, CDR2 FVKESK. Trimming took 6 bases from V and 5 from J, leaving 10 bases between them. The CDR3 runs 12 residues. This CDR3 is CASRATGETQYF. The CDR3 DNA is TGTGCCAGCAGAGCAACCGGCGAGACCCAGTACTTC.

This clonotype was counted at least ten times. This sequence joins TRBV11-2 and TRBJ1-5; D unresolved. Germline V CDR1 and CDR2: SGHAT, FQNNGV. The length of the CDR3 is 16 residues. The V end lost 0 bases, the J end lost 0 bases, and 9 bases lay between the germline ends. The CDR3 region is CASSLDMKYSNQPQHF. The DNA of the CDR3 is TGTGCCAGCAGCTTAGATATGAAATATAGCAATCAGCCCCAGCATTTT.

This clonotype was counted only a few times. The V call is TRBV28, the J call TRBJ2-5, with D possibly matching TRBD1 (6 bases). The V gene's germline CDR1 is MDHEN and CDR2 SYDVKM. Trimming left V 6 bases short and J 1 base short, with 12 bases between. CDR3 length equals 14 residues. The CDR3 loop reads CASSERDTQETQYF. The CDR3, as DNA: TGTGCCAGCAGCGAACGGGACACCCAAGAGACCCAGTACTTC.

This clonotype was recorded only once. The V gene is TRBV4-2, the J gene TRBJ2-7; the D is unclear. Trimming stripped 1 base from V and 7 bases from J, with 17 bases between. This CDR3 region has 15 residues. Per the germline V gene, CDR1 is LGHNA and CDR2 is YNFKEQ. The CDR3 DNA is TGTGCCAGCAGCCAAGCATCGACCTACCTAGGGGAGCAGTACTTC. Its protein is CASSQASTYLGEQYF.

This chain uses TRBV12-3 or TRBV12-4 with TRBJ2-2, with no clear D. Trimming cost V 7 bases and J 1 base, with 7 bases left between them. The CDR3 is made up of 13 amino acids. The CDR3 DNA follows: TGTGCCAGCATTAGAAGGAACACCGGGGAGCTGTTTTTT. It specifies CASIRRNTGELFF.

V and J are TRBV29-1 and TRBJ2-7; TRBD1 agrees at 9 bases. V lost 5 bases and J lost 0; bases outside the gene matches: 5. This CDR3 contains 14 residues. CDR1 SQVTM and CDR2 ANQGSEA come from the germline V gene. This CDR3 reads CSVSDRGSSYEQYF. The CDR3 DNA follows: TGCAGCGTTTCGGACAGGGGAAGCTCCTACGAGCAGTACTTC.

This clonotype has more than one count but fewer than ten. The genes are TRBV29-1 and TRBJ2-5, with D maybe TRBD2 (5 bases). Germline V lookup: CDR1 SQVTM, CDR2 ANQGSEA. The CDR3 sequence is 12 residues long. V was cut by 6 bases and J by 4 bases, with 12 bases left in between. The CDR3 is CSVLSDRETQYF. CDR3 DNA sequence: TGCAGCGTCCTTAGCGACCGAGAGACCCAGTACTTC.

This clonotype was observed at least ten times. The chain has TRBV14 and TRBJ2-2; no clear D. Germline assignment: CDR1 SGHDN and CDR2 FVKESK. Trimming pared 3 bases from V and 2 bases from J, leaving 4 bases between. This CDR3 comprises 13 residues. Written as DNA, the CDR3 is TGTGCCAGCAGCCATTCTAACACCGGGGAGCTGTTTTTT. This gives the protein CASSHSNTGELFF.

This clonotype was seen at least ten times. The chain employs TRBV28 and TRBJ1-1; D gene unclear. With 3 bases removed from V and 1 base from J, the gap between germline ends came to 12 bases. The CDR3 spans 15 residues. CDR1 is MDHEN and CDR2 is SYDVKM in the germline V gene. The chain's CDR3 is CASSFSRFGNTEAFF. Written as DNA, the CDR3 is TGTGCCAGCAGTTTCTCCCGATTCGGGAACACTGAAGCTTTCTTT.

The chain links TRBV6-4 to TRBJ2-1; TRBD2 matches 7 bases. CDR1 is MRHNA, CDR2 SNTAGT, per germline. CDR3 length: 15 residues. The ends lost 0 bases at V and 8 bases at J; junction bases unmatched: 7. DNA for the CDR3: TGTGCCAGCAGTGACTCAAGCGGGATTTGGTATGAGCAGTTCTTC. Protein sequence: CASSDSSGIWYEQFF.

Relative to its sample, this clonotype is medium-sized (0.01 to 0.1%). The chain joins TRBV7-9 to TRBJ1-1, with a weak D call TRBD1 (5 bases). CDR3 length equals 12 residues. Between the trimmed V and J ends, which lost 4 bases and 8 bases, there was a span of 11 bases. Per the germline V gene, CDR1 is SEHNR and CDR2 is FQNEAQ (reference sequence). CDR3 in amino acids: CASSSDSLEAFF. Written as DNA, the CDR3 is TGTGCCAGCAGCTCTGACAGCCTCGAAGCTTTCTTT.

Many counts were recorded for this clonotype. V usage is TRBV28 and J usage is TRBJ1-6, with 7 nucleotides matching TRBD1. Losses at the gene ends were 6 bases for V and 5 bases for J; bases not matched to a gene: 1. From germline, CDR1 is MDHEN and CDR2 SYDVKM. The CDR3 spans 13 residues. The CDR3 region has the DNA TGTGCCAGCAGGACAGGGAATAATTCACCCCTCCACTTT. Its translation is CASRTGNNSPLHF.

This clonotype was seen ten or more times. The chain links TRBV6-1 to TRBJ1-1, with a tentative D call TRBD1 (6 bases). V lost 6 bases to trimming and J lost 0 bases, with 11 bases between them. Looked up from germline, CDR1 is MNHNS and CDR2 is SASEGT. The length of the CDR3 is 14 residues. CDR3 DNA: TGTGCCAGCAGCCTTAGGGGGGTGAACACTGAAGCTTTCTTT. This sequence encodes CASSLRGVNTEAFF.

This clonotype has ten or more counts. This chain connects TRBV11-2 to TRBJ1-2, with a possible D match to TRBD1 (5 bases). The CDR3 runs to 15 residues. V was cut by 6 bases and J by 4 bases, with 18 bases left in between. The germline V gene encodes CDR1 SGHAT and CDR2 FQNNGV. The CDR3, as DNA: TGTGCCAGCAGGTCCGGGACCTCAACACTCTATGGCTACACCTTC. It is translated as CASRSGTSTLYGYTF.

This chain links TRBV20-1 with TRBJ2-3, with D unresolved. The V gene lost 8 bases and the J gene lost 2 bases, with 14 bases spanning the gap. The germline CDR1 and CDR2 sequences are DFQATT and SNEGSKA (reference sequence). The CDR3 length is 13 residues. This CDR3 is CSRTFGLTDTQYF. The CDR3 DNA reads as TGCAGTAGGACCTTCGGGCTCACAGATACGCAGTATTTT.

The chain links TRBV18 to TRBJ1-1; a possible D gene is TRBD1 (6 bases). Germline V gene lookup returns CDR1 KGHSH and CDR2 LQKENI. The V end lost 3 bases, the J end lost 3 bases, and 14 bases lay between the germline ends. The CDR3 totals 15 residues. CDR3: CASSPFQGTDTEAFF. DNA of the CDR3: TGTGCCAGCTCACCCTTCCAGGGGACGGACACTGAAGCTTTCTTT. Variable domain in full (rest from reference TRBV18 and TRBJ1-1): NAGVMQNPRHLVRRRGQEARLRCSPMKGHSHVYWYRQLPEEGLKFMVYLQKENIIDESGMPKERFSAEFPKEGPSILRIQQVVRGDSAAYFCASSPFQGTDTEAFFGQGTRLTVV.

This clonotype was counted at least ten times. The chain combines TRBV5-1 with TRBJ1-5; D may be TRBD1 (6 bases). CDR3 length: 15 amino acids. Trimming left V 3 bases short and J 0 bases short, with 10 bases between. The V gene's germline CDR1 is SGHRS and CDR2 YFSETQ. The CDR3 is CASSWTDPSNQPQHF. DNA of the CDR3: TGCGCCAGCAGCTGGACAGACCCTAGCAATCAGCCCCAGCATTTT.

This clonotype was detected ten times or more. The chain couples TRBV6-1 to TRBJ1-5; D ambiguous. The CDR3 contains 13 residues. Trimming took 6 bases from V and 8 from J, leaving 14 bases between them. CDR1 MNHNS and CDR2 SASEGT come from the germline V gene. The CDR3 sequence: CASRDIGVEPQHF. CDR3 in DNA: TGTGCCAGCAGAGATATTGGGGTAGAGCCCCAGCATTTT.